This T cell receptor beta chain is from a study of prognosis after radiotherapy for stage I lung cancer. Study-wide background: A handful of patients developed distant metastases (median about seven months) after radiotherapy; around 15 showed no significant progression.

This clonotype was seen repeatedly, ten times or more. Germline CDR1 reads KGHSH; CDR2 reads LQKENI. Germline trimming cut 2 bases from V and 5 bases from J; bases unmatched to any gene: 2. CDR3 length: 14 residues. Genomic DNA yielded TCR beta CDR3, amplified by two-round multiplex PCR. The use of primers specific to each TRBV and TRBJ gene characterized first-round PCR. Universal primers drove the second round of PCR amplification. TCRdb reprocessed the multiplex PCR reads via MiXCR and lists one record per CDR3 protein. The sample lists about 12,000 distinct CDR3 sequences; 30% to 40% were seen once.

The source material was PBMCs, sampled before or after stereotactic body radiation therapy (not recorded which). The V and J genes are TRBV18 and TRBJ2-3; 9 nucleotides match TRBD1. This TCR was sampled from a donor at least 50 years old with non-small cell lung cancer. CDR3 in amino acids: CASSPRTGEDTQYF. In DNA form, the CDR3 reads TGTGCCAGCTCACCAAGGACAGGGGAAGATACGCAGTATTTT.